This T cell receptor beta chain was identified during a study of cytomegalovirus exposure and HLA in healthy donors. PCR involved 60 Vbeta and 13 Jbeta primers. Libraries were prepared by immunoSEQ multiplex PCR; TCRdb keeps only in-frame clonotypes and omits some of them. The sample holds around 120,000 clones, approximately 80% seen once. Study-wide results and caveats: Owing to their indistinguishability, certain V segments, notably TRBV6-2 and TRBV6-3, were excluded. The study flagged some 180 TCR beta chains as cytomegalovirus-associated.

V was pared by 4 bases and J by 6 bases, with 5 bases of the junction left unmatched. Germline loops: CDR1 SGHDT, CDR2 YYEEEE. The CDR3 spans 14 residues. In the case of this clone: Its target is not known.

J is TRBJ1-4 and V is TRBV5-6, with 8 bases lining up with TRBD1. The sequenced material came from PBMCs. The sequence derives from a man aged 45-65 years in good health and CMV-seronegative. CDR3 bases: TGTGCCAGCAGCCCCGGGACAGGAGATGAAAAACTGTTTTTT. Its translation: CASSPGTGDEKLFF.